Listed here are 12 T cell receptor beta chains from one sample, sequenced in a study of T cell responses to AZD1222 COVID-19 vaccine. Using immunoSEQ multiplex PCR, the repertoire was profiled, and TCRdb retains in-frame clones only, with some absent. Found here are roughly 120,000 clones, more than 85% of them singletons; the top ten hold roughly a tenth. This sample comprised peripheral blood, obtained on day 0 of AZD1222 vaccination. The receptors come from an adult in good health.

Here the CDR3 DNA reads TGTGCCAGTAGTATGGACCTTGGTGGGGGGGGGTCGAATTCACCCCTCCACTTT. Translating it yields CASSMDLGGGGSNSPLHF. The rearrangement links TRBV19 to TRBJ1-6, with D perhaps TRBD1 (5 bases). Per the germline V gene, CDR1 is LNHDA and CDR2 is SQIVND (reference sequence). The length of the CDR3 is 18 residues. Trimming left V 3 bases short and J 7 bases short, with 22 bases between.

CDR3 amino acids: CASTRQGGNYEQYF. CDR3 DNA: TGTGCCAGCACCCGACAGGGGGGGAATTACGAGCAGTACTTC. The V and J genes are TRBV6-5 and TRBJ2-7, with TRBD1 matching over 9 bases. CDR1 and CDR2 from the germline V gene are MNHEY and SVGAGI. The CDR3 runs 14 residues. V trimming: 7 bases; J trimming: 4 bases; junction bases outside the gene matches: 8.

The genes are TRBV4-2 and TRBJ1-1, with D possibly TRBD1 on 5 matching bases. The CDR3 is 15 amino acids. V was pared by 0 bases and J by 3 bases, with 11 bases between. Germline V gene lookup returns CDR1 LGHNA and CDR2 YNFKEQ. The CDR3 region has the DNA TGTGCCAGCAGCCAAGAGGGGCCAGGGTACACTGAAGCTTTCTTT. Translated, it gives CASSQEGPGYTEAFF.

This sequence joins TRBV6-1 and TRBJ1-5; D is ambiguous. Germline lookup yields CDR1 MNHNS and CDR2 SASEGT. The CDR3 contains 14 residues. V lost 0 bases and J lost 5, with 8 bases in between. The CDR3 DNA follows: TGTGCCAGCAGTGAAGCGGAGGTTTATCAGCCCCAGCATTTT. It encodes CASSEAEVYQPQHF.

The chain combines TRBV24-1 with TRBJ2-7; D ambiguous. V was clipped by 4 bases and J by 2 bases, with 11 bases between them. This CDR3 region has 14 residues. Germline-derived CDR1 and CDR2 are KGHDR and SFDVKD. CDR3 residues: CATSERGSTYEQYF. The CDR3 DNA sequence: TGTGCCACCAGTGAGCGCGGTTCCACCTACGAGCAGTACTTC.

The V gene is TRBV19, the J gene TRBJ1-5; possible D gene TRBD1, 5 bases. The CDR3 is 14 amino acids. V dropped 4 bases and J dropped 7 bases, with 14 bases sitting between them. Germline V gene data show CDR1 as LNHDA and CDR2 as SQIVND (reference sequence). The CDR3 is CASSNPQGSQPQHF. The DNA of the CDR3 is TGTGCCAGTAGTAATCCCCAGGGAAGCCAGCCCCAGCATTTT. Full variable domain (rest looked up from reference TRBV19 and TRBJ1-5): DGGITQSPKYLFRKEGQNVTLSCEQNLNHDAMYWYRQDPGQGLRLIYYSQIVNDFQKGDIAEGYSVSREKKESFPLTVTSAQKNPTAFYLCASSNPQGSQPQHFGDGTRLSIL.

This rearrangement joins TRBV18 to TRBJ2-4; 8 bases fit TRBD1. The CDR3 totals 14 residues. J gave up 5 bases and V 5 bases, and 5 bases lay outside the gene matches. Germline lookup yields CDR1 KGHSH and CDR2 LQKENI. The CDR3 here is CASSGQGSENIQYF. CDR3 DNA sequence: TGTGCCAGCTCAGGACAGGGTTCAGAAAACATTCAGTACTTC.

The V gene is TRBV27, the J gene TRBJ1-4; D gene unclear. The V end was cut by 6 bases, the J end by 5 bases, with 13 bases between. From germline, CDR1 is MNHEY and CDR2 SMNVEV (reference sequence). CDR3 length: 14 amino acids. CDR3 DNA: TGTGCCAGCAGGTTGATTGGACCCAATGAAAAACTGTTTTTT. It is translated as CASRLIGPNEKLFF.

The gene calls are TRBV19 and TRBJ2-7; maybe TRBD2 (7 bases). V lost 3 bases and J 3 bases, leaving 15 bases between the germline ends. This CDR3 has 15 amino acids. Germline CDR1 is LNHDA and CDR2 is SQIVND (reference sequence). The CDR3 coding sequence is TGTGCCAGTAGTATCGGTGGGGGGGCTGTCTACGAGCAGTACTTC. This gives the protein CASSIGGGAVYEQYF.

This chain links TRBV5-1 with TRBJ2-3; D not resolved. This CDR3 comprises 17 residues. From germline, CDR1 is SGHRS and CDR2 YFSETQ. V lost 0 bases and J lost 0, with 14 bases in between. As DNA, the CDR3 is TGCGCCAGCAGCTTGGACGTCGGCGGCTCTAGCACAGATACGCAGTATTTT. The encoded protein is CASSLDVGGSSTDTQYF.

This chain links TRBV5-1 with TRBJ2-3; D may be TRBD1 (5 bases). Germline V gene lookup returns CDR1 SGHRS and CDR2 YFSETQ. This CDR3 has 15 amino acids. The germline V and J ends were trimmed by 0 bases and 4 bases, with 12 bases remaining between them. CDR3 residues: CASSLGGLGADTQYF. The DNA for the CDR3 is TGCGCCAGCAGCTTGGGGGGCCTTGGCGCAGATACGCAGTATTTT.

The V call is TRBV5-4, the J call TRBJ1-2; 9 positions agree with TRBD1. The CDR3 runs 13 residues. The ends lost 5 bases at V and 4 bases at J; junction bases unmatched: 3. Per the germline V gene, CDR1 is SGHNT and CDR2 is YYREEE (reference sequence). The DNA of the CDR3 is TGTGCCAGCAGGGGGGACAGGGCCTATGGCTACACCTTC. Translating it yields CASRGDRAYGYTF. The entire variable domain, with the rest obtained from reference TRBV5-4 and TRBJ1-2, is as follows: ETGVTQSPTHLIKTRGQQVTLRCSSQSGHNTVSWYQQALGQGPQFIFQYYREEENGRGNFPPRFSGLQFPNYSSELNVNALELDDSALYLCASRGDRAYGYTFGSGTRLTVV.